The source of this T cell receptor beta chain is a study of T cell responses to AZD1222 COVID-19 vaccine. Study-wide points: White British donors predominated, females outnumbered males, and clonal diversity was possibly underestimated.

TCRdb's copy holds only in-frame clones and misses some; the assay was immunoSEQ multiplex PCR. This sample has 140,000 or so clones, with 80% to 90% found just once. Of note for this clone: The antigen is not known.

This specimen was peripheral blood, taken on day 0 of AZD1222 vaccination. This TCR was recovered from an adult in good health.

This CDR3 reads CASSHLQGSEQYF. The CDR3 nucleotides are TGTGCCAGCAGCCATTTGCAGGGAAGCGAGCAGTACTTC. The chain is built from TRBV5-6 and TRBJ2-7, with D tentatively TRBD1 (5 bases). The V and J ends lost 4 bases and 6 bases respectively, with 14 bases between them. The CDR3 totals 13 residues. Germline V gene lookup returns CDR1 SGHDT and CDR2 YYEEEE.